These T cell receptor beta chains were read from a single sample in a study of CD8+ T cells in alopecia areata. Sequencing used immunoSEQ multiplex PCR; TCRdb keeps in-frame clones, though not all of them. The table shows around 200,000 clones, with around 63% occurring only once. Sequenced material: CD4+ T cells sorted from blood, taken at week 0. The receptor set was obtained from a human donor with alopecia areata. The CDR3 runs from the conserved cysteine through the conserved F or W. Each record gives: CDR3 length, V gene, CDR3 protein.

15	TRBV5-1	CASSLTRGLIETQYF
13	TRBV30	CAWSGQSLVGYTF
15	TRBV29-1	CSVRTGSTGANVLTF
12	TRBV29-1	CSVERQGYGYTF
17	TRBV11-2	CASGGGGGLFGKNIQYF
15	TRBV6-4	CASSTTSGGLNTQYF
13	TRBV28	CASSFQGRDTQYF
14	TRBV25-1	CASSGQTGADGYTF
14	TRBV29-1	CSVERLYSTDTQYF
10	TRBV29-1	CSVGKDEQFF
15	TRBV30	CAWSVRQGSYNEQFF
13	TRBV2	CASTGGKGETQYF
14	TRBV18	CASSSGQSNSPLHF
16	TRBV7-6	CASSLGSGGATDTQYF
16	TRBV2	CASSEVDRGSTDTQYF
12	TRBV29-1	CSVGQGSYEQYF
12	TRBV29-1	CSVVGESTEAFF
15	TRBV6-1	CASSEAVGIPYEQYF
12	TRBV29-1	CSGGEGANVLTF
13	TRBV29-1	CSVAQSMNTEAFF
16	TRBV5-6	CASSFGQGTSGNTIYF
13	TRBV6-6	CASISGTEGTQYF
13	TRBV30	CAWSKQGQETQYF
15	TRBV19	CASSVDRGSEYGYTF
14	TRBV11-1	CASSLQGTTGELFF
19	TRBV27	CASSPRRATLFSGANVLTF
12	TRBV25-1	CASSDPVVKLYF
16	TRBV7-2	CASSPSLAGGFSGQYF
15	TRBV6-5	CASSYVYAEDNEQFF
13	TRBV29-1	CSVGQGSNTEAFF
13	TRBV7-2	CASSQNNGETQYF
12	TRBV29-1	CSLGDGTDTQYF
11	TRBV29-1	CSGGSSYGYTF
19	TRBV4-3	CASSQDASGGSRYTGELFF
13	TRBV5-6	CASSLGGDQPQHF
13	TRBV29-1	CSVEPDRGNGYTF
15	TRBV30	CAWAQKDSSNQPQHF
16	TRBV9	CASSVATASGGYGYTF
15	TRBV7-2	CASSQPQGSSGELFF
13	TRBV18	CASSRTTNEKLFF
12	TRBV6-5	CASHYRADTQYF
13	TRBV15	CATSLRQGDIQYF
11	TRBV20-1	CSARNFYGYTF